The entry below gives a single T cell receptor beta chain sequence along with its context. The CDR3 is 11 residues long. CDR1 is SEHNR and CDR2 is FQNEAQ in the germline V gene (reference sequence). In the original workflow: Amplification of reference gene primers was used by the study to estimate nucleated cell counts. Sequenced by immunoSEQ multiplex PCR; TCRdb stores in-frame clones only, minus some. For V, J and clone size, that table is used; D and trimming come from the DNA. Of 80,000 to 100,000 clones in the sample, roughly 80% were seen once. The record originates from a study of blood T cell repertoires in COVID-19. Across the study: Acute and convalescent COVID-19 specimens originated in the United States, Italy and Spain. The analysed material was cDNA or gDNA that came from T cells, B-cell-depleted T cells, or PBMCs.

The receptor was derived from a man aged 55 to 70 with acute or convalescent COVID-19. This sequence joins TRBV7-9 and TRBJ2-1, with 7 bases fitting TRBD1. The sequencing sample was made of peripheral blood. The CDR3: CATGSYNEQFF. The CDR3 DNA follows: TGTGCGACAGGGTCCTACAATGAGCAGTTCTTC.